The subject of this entry is one T cell receptor beta chain. Per germline, CDR1 LGHNA and CDR2 YSLEER. The CDR3 length is 16 residues. The V and J ends lost 6 bases and 0 bases respectively, with 17 bases between them. Using immunoSEQ multiplex PCR, the repertoire was profiled, and TCRdb retains in-frame clones only, with some absent. The sample holds about 220,000 clones; roughly 88% are singletons and the top ten take 2% to 2.5%. The sample is drawn from a study of blood T cell repertoires in COVID-19. The V gene is TRBV4-3, the J gene TRBJ1-2; perhaps TRBD1 as D (5 bases). Sequencing was done on a sample of PBMCs or T cells enriched from blood (not recorded which). The source of this sequence is a woman aged 40 to 50 with acute COVID-19. CDR3 region: CASSTAGTYPNYGYTF. In nucleotides, the CDR3 is TGCGCCAGCAGTACCGCCGGGACTTACCCTAACTATGGCTACACCTTC.